The 20 T cell receptor beta chains in this list originate from one sample, sequenced in a study of blood T cell repertoires in COVID-19. Using immunoSEQ multiplex PCR, the repertoire was profiled, and TCRdb retains in-frame clones only, with some absent. This table holds about 190,000 clones, roughly 80% found once. Sequencing was performed on peripheral blood. All receptors come from a man aged 55 to 70 with active or convalescent COVID-19.

This clone was observed a single time. The rearrangement joins TRBV2 to TRBJ2-1; 12 positions match TRBD2. Germline values: CDR1 SNHLY, CDR2 FYNNEI. With 5 bases clipped from V and 0 bases from J, the junction kept 8 bases outside the gene matches. This CDR3 is 18 amino acids long. The CDR3 DNA reads as TGTGCCAGCAGTCGCAGGACTAGCGGGGTTAGCTCCTACAATGAGCAGTTCTTC. Translation gives CASSRRTSGVSSYNEQFF.

In its sample, this clone was seen a few times. The chain links TRBV4-3 to TRBJ2-7, with 7 bases lining up with TRBD2. This CDR3 comprises 15 residues. Germline V gene sequence: CDR1 LGHNA, CDR2 YSLEER. The ends lost 1 base at V and 6 bases at J; junction bases unmatched: 9. The CDR3 protein is CASSQGLSGESEQYF. CDR3 coding DNA: TGCGCCAGCAGCCAAGGGCTGAGCGGGGAGTCCGAGCAGTACTTC.

This clone showed up many times. The chain combines TRBV9 with TRBJ1-4, with D unresolved. CDR3 length equals 15 residues. Germline CDR1 SGDLS, CDR2 YYNGEE. Deletions cut 1 base from V and 7 bases from J, with 14 bases between. CDR3 coding DNA: TGTGCCAGCAGCGTACAAGGGAGGCCCGGTGAAAAACTGTTTTTT. As protein: CASSVQGRPGEKLFF.

The genes are TRBV2 and TRBJ2-7, with 8 bases fitting TRBD1. The CDR3 contains 14 residues. Germline V gene data show CDR1 as SNHLY and CDR2 as FYNNEI. The J segment lost 6 bases and the V segment lost 7 bases, leaving 11 bases of the junction unmatched. The CDR3 protein is CASIFDRGGGEQYF. CDR3 sequence (DNA): TGTGCCAGCATCTTCGACAGGGGAGGAGGCGAGCAGTACTTC. Together with reference TRBV2 and TRBJ2-7, the CDR3 gives the full variable domain: EPEVTQTPSHQVTQMGQEVILRCVPISNHLYFYWYRQILGQKVEFLVSFYNNEISEKSEIFDDQFSVERPDGSNFTLKIRSTKLEDSAMYFCASIFDRGGGEQYFGPGTRLTVT.

The chain employs TRBV25-1 and TRBJ1-6, with D unresolved. Per the germline V gene, CDR1 is MGHDK and CDR2 is SYGVNS. The CDR3 has 14 amino acids. The V end lost 1 base, the J end lost 6 bases, and 7 bases lay between the germline ends. CDR3 loop: CASSELLPNSPLHF. The CDR3 nucleotides are TGTGCCAGCAGTGAATTACTCCCTAATTCACCCCTCCACTTT.

The rearrangement joins TRBV7-2 to TRBJ2-7; no reliable D call. CDR1 and CDR2 from the germline V gene are SGHTA and FQGNSA. The V gene lost 5 bases and the J gene lost 7 bases, with 9 bases spanning the gap. CDR3 length equals 11 residues. This CDR3 reads CASSLAREQYF. The CDR3 DNA follows: TGTGCCAGCAGCCTTGCGAGGGAGCAGTACTTC.

CDR3 residues: CASSYPGQPYEQYF. The CDR3 nucleotides read TGTGCCAGCAGTTATCCTGGGCAGCCTTACGAGCAGTACTTC. This chain connects TRBV6-2 or TRBV6-3 to TRBJ2-7; D remains unclear. Between the trimmed V and J ends, which lost 3 bases and 4 bases, there was a span of 13 bases. Germline loops: CDR1 MNHEY, CDR2 SVGEGT. CDR3 length equals 14 residues.

The CDR3 nucleotides are TGCGCCAGCAGCTTGGACAACTCTGGGGCCAACGTCCTGACTTTC. Its protein product is CASSLDNSGANVLTF. The chain carries TRBV5-1 and TRBJ2-6, with D uncertain. Looked up from germline, CDR1 is SGHRS and CDR2 is YFSETQ. This CDR3 has 15 residues. V gave up 0 bases and J gave up 0 bases, with 4 bases separating them.

This clone was counted ten times or more. V gene TRBV4-3 combines with J gene TRBJ1-4; D may be TRBD1 (5 bases). Germline-derived CDR1 and CDR2 are LGHNA and YSLEER. The CDR3 spans 14 residues. Trimming removed 1 base at V and 8 bases at J, with 11 bases between. CDR3 loop: CASSQGQGSEKLFF. As DNA, the CDR3 is TGCGCCAGCAGCCAAGGGCAGGGCAGCGAAAAACTGTTTTTT.

The chain has TRBV6-5 and TRBJ2-5, with 9 positions matching TRBD2. With 6 bases clipped from V and 5 bases from J, the junction kept 4 bases outside the gene matches. The CDR3 has 13 amino acids. Germline assignment: CDR1 MNHEY and CDR2 SVGAGI. The CDR3: CASRRTSVETQYF. The CDR3 bases are TGTGCCAGCAGAAGGACTAGCGTCGAGACCCAGTACTTC.

The gene calls are TRBV15 and TRBJ1-2; 8 bases are a match to TRBD1. The ends lost 0 bases at V and 6 bases at J; junction bases unmatched: 9. CDR1 and CDR2 (germline): LNHNV, YYDKDF (reference sequence). The CDR3 spans 16 residues. The CDR3 nucleotides are TGTGCCACCAGCAGAGATCTCGGGACAGGCTCGCATGGCTACACCTTC. Protein product: CATSRDLGTGSHGYTF.

The CDR3 region is CASRAGTGDQPQHF. The CDR3 region has the DNA TGTGCCAGCAGGGCCGGGACAGGGGATCAGCCCCAGCATTTT. This chain links TRBV6-5 with TRBJ1-5, with 10 positions matching TRBD1. The germline gives CDR1 MNHEY, CDR2 SVGAGI. The CDR3 sequence is 14 residues long. J gave up 5 bases and V 6 bases, and 4 bases lay outside the gene matches.

The DNA of the CDR3 is TGTGCCAGCAGCCAACAGGGGACAGGTCTCGAGCAGTACTTC. Its protein product is CASSQQGTGLEQYF. The V gene is TRBV3-1 (or the pseudogene TRBV3-2), the J gene TRBJ2-7, with 8 bases lining up with TRBD1. The CDR3 spans 14 residues. V lost 2 bases, J lost 6 bases, and 6 bases stayed unmatched. Germline CDR1 LGHDT, CDR2 YNNKEL (reference sequence).

The chain recombines TRBV29-1 with TRBJ2-1; 13 bases map to TRBD2. The junction had 7 bases not matched to a gene; V was cut back by 7 bases and J by 7 bases. CDR1 is SQVTM, CDR2 ANQGSEA, per germline. The CDR3 runs to 14 residues. The CDR3 protein is CSALLAGGPNEQFF. In DNA form, the CDR3 reads TGCAGCGCCTTACTAGCGGGAGGGCCAAATGAGCAGTTCTTC.

The chain has TRBV4-1 and TRBJ1-5; unclear D gene. The CDR3 totals 16 residues. CDR1 is MGHRA and CDR2 is YSYEKL in the germline V gene. V lost 0 bases, J lost 0 bases, and 9 bases lay in between. DNA of the CDR3: TGCGCCAGCAGCCAAGATGTGGGCCGTAGCAATCAGCCCCAGCATTTT. Protein sequence: CASSQDVGRSNQPQHF.

The chain recombines TRBV3-1 (or the pseudogene TRBV3-2) with TRBJ2-2; tentatively, D is TRBD2 (7 bases). The V end was cut by 2 bases, the J end by 1 base, with 17 bases between. The germline V gene encodes CDR1 LGHDT and CDR2 YNNKEL (reference sequence). The CDR3 is 18 residues long. DNA for the CDR3: TGTGCCAGCAGCCAACATCCCCCGGGGGGCATGAACACCGGGGAGCTGTTTTTT. This codes for CASSQHPPGGMNTGELFF.

This chain links TRBV7-2 with TRBJ2-6; possibly TRBD1 for D (6 bases). Germline lookup yields CDR1 SGHTA and CDR2 FQGNSA. The CDR3 is made up of 16 amino acids. V lost 2 bases and J 2 bases, leaving 10 bases between the germline ends. DNA of the CDR3: TGTGCCAGCAGCTTAACAGGGATCACTGGGGCCAACGTCCTGACTTTC. Protein: CASSLTGITGANVLTF.

The table lists this clone with a count of one. The rearrangement uses TRBV2 and TRBJ2-7; 7 nucleotides line up with TRBD2. V shed 7 bases, J shed 3 bases, and the junction held 9 bases outside the gene matches. In germline, CDR1 is SNHLY, CDR2 FYNNEI. The CDR3 sequence is 14 residues long. CDR3 DNA sequence: TGTGCCAGCACCCTCGGCGGGACTAACTACGAGCAGTACTTC. It yields the protein CASTLGGTNYEQYF.

This chain joins TRBV6-4 and TRBJ1-4; 11 nucleotides align to TRBD1. Germline CDR1 is MRHNA and CDR2 is SNTAGT. This CDR3 is 20 amino acids long. Trimming took 0 bases from V and 2 from J; bases not matched to a gene: 11. The DNA of the CDR3 is TGTGCCAGCAGTGACTCTATAGGACAGGGGGCGAAGGGGACTAATGAAAAACTGTTTTTT. Its translation: CASSDSIGQGAKGTNEKLFF.

The CDR3 coding sequence is TGTGCCAGCAAGGGTCAGGGGGCGCGCGGAGATACGCAGTATTTT. This codes for CASKGQGARGDTQYF. The chain uses TRBV28 and TRBJ2-3; 8 bases match TRBD1. The CDR3 has 15 residues. V was pared by 7 bases and J by 5 bases, with 11 bases of the junction left unmatched. Germline V CDR1 and CDR2: MDHEN, SYDVKM. Filled out from reference TRBV28 and TRBJ2-3, the complete variable domain reads DVKVTQSSRYLVKRTGEKVFLECVQDMDHENMFWYRQDPGLGLRLIYFSYDVKMKEKGDIPEGYSVSREKKERFSLILESASTNQTSMYLCASKGQGARGDTQYFGPGTRLTVL.